One and the same sample provided the 31 T cell receptor beta chains below, sequenced in a study of blood T cell repertoires in COVID-19. Method: immunoSEQ multiplex PCR; TCRdb's copy keeps in-frame clones and lacks some. Of about 88,000 clones in the sample, about 90% were seen once. Input material: peripheral blood. Source of these receptors: a young man with COVID-19, enrolled during active disease.

The chain employs TRBV5-8 and TRBJ1-1; a possible D gene is TRBD1 (5 bases). Trimming left V 0 bases short and J 3 bases short, with 9 bases between. The CDR3 covers 14 residues. Germline CDR1 SGHTS, CDR2 YDEGEE. CDR3 bases: TGTGCCAGCAGCTTGGGATGGGGCTACACTGAAGCTTTCTTT. Residues: CASSLGWGYTEAFF.

The chain is built from TRBV7-8 and TRBJ2-7, with a possible D match to TRBD1 (6 bases). The CDR3 has 12 residues. V was pared by 2 bases and J by 8 bases, with 10 bases between. Looked up from germline, CDR1 is SGHVS and CDR2 is FQNEAQ. In DNA, the CDR3 is TGTGCCAGCAGCTTAAGGGGGACGCAGCAGTACTTC. Protein sequence: CASSLRGTQQYF.

The CDR3 sequence is CASRDLGSGNTIYF. The CDR3 DNA reads as TGTGCCAGCCGGGACTTAGGCTCTGGAAACACCATATATTTT. The V and J genes are TRBV30 and TRBJ1-3, with D perhaps TRBD1 (5 bases). CDR3 length: 14 amino acids. Germline lookup yields CDR1 GTSNPN and CDR2 SVGIG (reference sequence). V dropped 8 bases and J dropped 0 bases, with 14 bases sitting between them.

The CDR3, as DNA: TGTGCCATCAAACCGGGACAGGGGGCGCGTGGGGCCAACGTCCTGACTTTC. It is translated as CAIKPGQGARGANVLTF. The J gene is TRBJ2-6, the V gene TRBV28, with 12 nucleotides matching TRBD1. From germline, CDR1 is MDHEN and CDR2 SYDVKM. This CDR3 comprises 17 residues. V shed 10 bases, J shed 3 bases, and the junction held 10 bases outside the gene matches.

The V gene is TRBV7-9, the J gene TRBJ2-7, with TRBD1 as a possible D gene (5 bases). Germline lookup yields CDR1 SEHNR and CDR2 FQNEAQ (reference sequence). Trimming cost V 5 bases and J 4 bases, with 18 bases left between them. The CDR3 extends over 15 amino acids. CDR3 protein: CASSRNRYQSYEQYF. In nucleotides, the CDR3 is TGTGCCAGCAGCCGAAACAGGTACCAATCTTACGAGCAGTACTTC. Together with reference TRBV7-9 and TRBJ2-7, the CDR3 gives the full variable domain: DTGVSQNPRHKITKRGQNVTFRCDPISEHNRLYWYRQTLGQGPEFLTYFQNEAQLEKSRLLSDRFSAERPKGSFSTLEIQRTEQGDSAMYLCASSRNRYQSYEQYFGPGTRLTVT.

The V call is TRBV27, the J call TRBJ2-7; 10 nucleotides line up with TRBD2. V shed 4 bases and J 4 bases; nucleotides not matched to a gene: 7. Germline CDR1 and CDR2: MNHEY and SMNVEV (reference sequence). CDR3 size: 15 residues. CDR3 sequence (DNA): TGTGCCAGCAGTTCCGGCGGACTAGCGGTATACGAGCAGTACTTC. The encoded protein is CASSSGGLAVYEQYF.

V and J are TRBV7-2 and TRBJ2-4; 7 nucleotides align to TRBD1. The CDR3 is made up of 16 amino acids. CDR1 and CDR2 (germline): SGHTA, FQGNSA. J gave up 1 base and V 5 bases, and 8 bases lay outside the gene matches. DNA for the CDR3: TGTGCCAGCAGCACTCGGACAGGAATTGCCAAAAACATTCAGTACTTC. Translating gives CASSTRTGIAKNIQYF.

V gene TRBV18 combines with J gene TRBJ1-6, with D unclear. Deletions cut 3 bases from V and 2 bases from J, with 5 bases between. CDR3 length: 14 residues. From germline, CDR1 is KGHSH and CDR2 LQKENI. The CDR3 DNA is TGTGCCAGCTCACCCCTCGCCTATAATTCACCCCTCCACTTT. Translating gives CASSPLAYNSPLHF.

The CDR3 protein is CASSRDRGPAGKYQFF. CDR3 coding DNA: TGTGCCAGCAGCCGAGACAGGGGGCCAGCAGGGAAGTACCAGTTCTTC. V is TRBV7-9 and J is TRBJ2-1; 10 nucleotides align to TRBD1. The ends lost 5 bases at V and 13 bases at J; junction bases unmatched: 17. CDR1 and CDR2 from the germline V gene are SEHNR and FQNEAQ (reference sequence). This CDR3 has 16 residues.

This chain links TRBV19 with TRBJ1-5; D is undetermined. This CDR3 comprises 15 residues. Germline CDR1 and CDR2: LNHDA and SQIVND (reference sequence). The V end lost 3 bases, the J end lost 0 bases, and 9 bases lay between the germline ends. The CDR3 region has the DNA TGTGCCAGTAGTATCTGGCAGAATAGCAATCAGCCCCAGCATTTT. It specifies CASSIWQNSNQPQHF.

The CDR3, as DNA: TGTGCCACCAGCAAGGGGGAGAGGGGTCCAGATACGCAGTATTTT. As protein: CATSKGERGPDTQYF. The rearrangement joins TRBV15 to TRBJ2-3; TRBD1 might be the D (6 bases). Germline V lookup: CDR1 LNHNV, CDR2 YYDKDF (reference sequence). The CDR3 extends over 15 amino acids. The ends were cut back, 4 bases at V and 4 bases at J, with 15 bases in the middle.

The CDR3 spells CASSSTGVDSPLHF. As DNA, the CDR3 is TGCGCCAGCAGCTCTACAGGGGTAGATTCACCCCTCCACTTT. The chain carries TRBV4-1 and TRBJ1-6, with TRBD1 identical over 7 bases. The CDR3 spans 14 residues. Germline CDR1 and CDR2: MGHRA and YSYEKL. V lost 5 bases, J lost 8 bases, and 6 bases stayed unmatched.

This rearrangement joins TRBV28 to TRBJ1-5; D is unresolved. V lost 6 bases, J lost 15 bases, and 21 bases lay in between. There are 13 residues in the CDR3. In germline, CDR1 is MDHEN, CDR2 SYDVKM. The CDR3, as DNA: TGTGCCAGCAGCCCTCCCGTGACTGAGATGAGGCATTTT. Translating gives CASSPPVTEMRHF. The variable domain in full, completed from reference TRBV28 and TRBJ1-5, reads DVKVTQSSRYLVKRTGEKVFLECVQDMDHENMFWYRQDPGLGLRLIYFSYDVKMKEKGDIPEGYSVSREKKERFSLILESASTNQTSMYLCASSPPVTEMRHFGDGTRLSIL.

The J gene is TRBJ2-7, the V gene TRBV5-1; TRBD2 matches at 7 bases. V shed 0 bases and J 5 bases; nucleotides not matched to a gene: 11. Germline-derived CDR1 and CDR2 are SGHRS and YFSETQ. The CDR3 consists of 16 residues. CDR3 DNA: TGCGCCAGCAGCTTGGTTGTGGGCGGGAGCCCCCACGAGCAGTACTTC. Protein product: CASSLVVGGSPHEQYF.

J is TRBJ1-1 and V is TRBV5-1; TRBD1 matches at 7 bases. Germline V gene lookup returns CDR1 SGHRS and CDR2 YFSETQ. The CDR3 consists of 13 residues. J lost 1 base, V lost 6 bases, and 3 bases had no gene match. The CDR3 bases are TGCGCCAGCATGGGACAGACGAACACTGAAGCTTTCTTT. Protein sequence: CASMGQTNTEAFF.

The chain carries TRBV10-1 and TRBJ1-3; D gene ambiguous. Between the trimmed V and J ends, which lost 9 bases and 4 bases, there was a span of 16 bases. CDR3 length: 14 residues. Germline CDR1 is WNHNN and CDR2 is SYGVQD (reference sequence). CDR3 DNA: TGCGCCAGTACAAGGCAGGATTCCGGAAACACCATATATTTT. This gives the protein CASTRQDSGNTIYF.

The J gene is TRBJ2-7, the V gene TRBV7-2; 10 bases match TRBD1. The V segment lost 0 bases and the J segment 5 bases; nucleotides outside the gene matches: 4. CDR3 length: 15 amino acids. Looked up from germline, CDR1 is SGHTA and CDR2 is FQGNSA. For the CDR3, the DNA is TGTGCCAGCAGCTTAGCTGGGACAGGGGTGAACGAGCAGTACTTC. This sequence encodes CASSLAGTGVNEQYF. Looking up the rest from reference TRBV7-2 and TRBJ2-7 gives the full variable domain: GAGVSQSPSNKVTEKGKDVELRCDPISGHTALYWYRQSLGQGLEFLIYFQGNSAPDKSGLPSDRFSAERTGGSVSTLTIQRTQQEDSAVYLCASSLAGTGVNEQYFGPGTRLTVT.

The rearrangement uses TRBV13 and TRBJ2-3, with D possibly matching TRBD1 (6 bases). This CDR3 comprises 14 residues. Trimming removed 5 bases from V and 1 base from J, with 10 bases in between. CDR1 is PRHDT, CDR2 FYEKMQ, per germline (reference sequence). CDR3: CASSKEGGTDTQYF. CDR3 nucleotide sequence: TGTGCCAGCAGCAAAGAGGGGGGCACAGATACGCAGTATTTT.

This chain joins TRBV12-3 or TRBV12-4 and TRBJ2-1; 8 bases map to TRBD1. The CDR3 has 13 amino acids. V was pared by 5 bases and J by 7 bases, with 4 bases of the junction left unmatched. CDR3 bases: TGTGCCAGCAGTATCGACAGGGGAAATGAGCAGTTCTTC. This gives the protein CASSIDRGNEQFF.

V gene TRBV6-5 combines with J gene TRBJ1-3; D gene uncertain. Germline values: CDR1 MNHEY, CDR2 SVGAGI. V lost 8 bases and J lost 2, with 10 bases in between. The CDR3 length is 13 residues. CDR3 sequence reads: CASWRGTGNTIYF. CDR3 bases: TGTGCCAGCTGGCGCGGAACTGGAAACACCATATATTTT.

The genes are TRBV2 and TRBJ2-5, with 8 bases fitting TRBD1. The CDR3 is 13 amino acids. CDR1 is SNHLY, CDR2 FYNNEI, per germline. V lost 6 bases and J lost 4; bases outside the gene matches: 4. CDR3: CASRATGVETQYF. The CDR3 DNA reads TGTGCCAGCAGGGCGACAGGGGTAGAGACCCAGTACTTC.

The V gene is TRBV10-1, the J gene TRBJ2-5; weak D call: TRBD2 (5 bases). The CDR3 loop spans 14 amino acids. From germline, CDR1 is WNHNN and CDR2 SYGVQD (reference sequence). V gave up 4 bases and J gave up 3 bases, with 12 bases separating them. The CDR3 DNA follows: TGCGCCAGCAGTGGTAGACCGGGAAAAGAGACCCAGTACTTC. Protein sequence: CASSGRPGKETQYF.

As DNA, the CDR3 is TGTGCCAGCAGCCAAGGCGGGGGCAATGAGCAGTTCTTC. It specifies CASSQGGGNEQFF. The chain has TRBV4-2 and TRBJ2-1, with 7 positions matching TRBD2. Unmatched junction bases numbered 0, after V lost 1 base and J lost 6 bases. This CDR3 spans 13 amino acids. Germline V gene data show CDR1 as LGHNA and CDR2 as YNFKEQ.

V gene TRBV4-1 combines with J gene TRBJ1-4; D might be TRBD1 (6 bases). Trimming took off 4 bases at V and 4 bases at J, with 22 bases between the two ends. CDR1 MGHRA and CDR2 YSYEKL come from the germline V gene. The CDR3 runs 18 residues. CDR3 amino acids: CASSRKARPGQLNEKLFF. The CDR3 bases are TGCGCCAGCAGCCGCAAAGCCCGGCCGGGACAACTTAATGAAAAACTGTTTTTT.

The chain is built from TRBV11-2 and TRBJ2-7; TRBD2 aligns across 7 bases. This CDR3 contains 15 residues. Germline V gene data show CDR1 as SGHAT and CDR2 as FQNNGV. After removal of 2 bases from V and 2 bases from J, the junction contained 6 bases not matched to a gene. CDR3 in amino acids: CASSLNLAEAYEQYF. The CDR3, as DNA: TGTGCCAGCAGCTTAAACCTAGCGGAGGCCTACGAGCAGTACTTC.

This CDR3 reads CASSFLAYSGANVLTF. CDR3 nucleotide sequence: TGTGCCAGCAGTTTTCTGGCATACTCTGGGGCCAACGTCCTGACTTTC. This chain uses TRBV28 with TRBJ2-6; D not resolved. CDR3 length: 16 amino acids. Germline V gives CDR1 MDHEN, CDR2 SYDVKM. V was shortened by 3 bases and J by 0 bases, with 9 bases between the two germline ends.

V and J are TRBV7-2 and TRBJ2-7; 14 positions agree with TRBD2. V lost 4 bases, J lost 4 bases, and 6 bases stayed unmatched. The CDR3 runs 16 residues. CDR1 and CDR2 from the germline V gene are SGHTA and FQGNSA. The CDR3: CASSSRTSGRRYEQYF. In nucleotides, the CDR3 is TGTGCCAGCAGCTCTCGGACTAGCGGGAGGAGATACGAGCAGTACTTC.

The rearrangement uses TRBV7-2 and TRBJ2-7, with D unclear. The CDR3 length is 13 residues. Trimming pared 1 base from V and 3 bases from J, leaving 7 bases between. The germline V gene encodes CDR1 SGHTA and CDR2 FQGNSA. The CDR3 nucleotides read TGTGCCAGCAGCTTAGACCCGGGCTACGAGCAGTACTTC. Amino acid sequence: CASSLDPGYEQYF.

The rearrangement uses TRBV12-5 and TRBJ2-2; TRBD2 matches at 13 bases. The CDR3 length is 18 residues. Trimming took 4 bases from V and 1 from J; bases not matched to a gene: 6. Germline V CDR1 and CDR2: LGHNT, FRNRAP. CDR3 DNA sequence: TGTGCTAGTGGTTCGAGGACTAGCGGGAGCATGAACACCGGGGAGCTGTTTTTT. It translates to CASGSRTSGSMNTGELFF.

With respect to this clone: Its ends do not fully match the called genes, so a read error is possible. This chain links TRBV7-9 with TRBJ1-2; 8 nucleotides agree with TRBD1. This CDR3 is built from 11 residues. Germline CDR1 is SEHNR and CDR2 is FQNEAQ (reference sequence). The CDR3 bases are TGTGCCAGCAGCAGCTACCGGGACAGGTGCTTC. Translating it yields CASSSYRDRCF. Looking up the rest from reference TRBV7-9 and TRBJ1-2 gives the full variable domain: DTGVSQNPRHKITKRGQNVTFRCDPISEHNRLYWYRQTLGQGPEFLTYFQNEAQLEKSRLLSDRFSAERPKGSFSTLEIQRTEQGDSAMYLCASSSYRDRCFGSGTRLTVV.

This chain connects TRBV19 to TRBJ1-1, with no clear D. This CDR3 comprises 16 residues. V lost 6 bases and J 1 base, leaving 18 bases between the germline ends. In germline, CDR1 is LNHDA, CDR2 SQIVND (reference sequence). CDR3: CASRAAFRGRNTEAFF. DNA of the CDR3: TGTGCCAGTAGGGCCGCTTTTCGGGGAAGGAACACTGAAGCTTTCTTT.